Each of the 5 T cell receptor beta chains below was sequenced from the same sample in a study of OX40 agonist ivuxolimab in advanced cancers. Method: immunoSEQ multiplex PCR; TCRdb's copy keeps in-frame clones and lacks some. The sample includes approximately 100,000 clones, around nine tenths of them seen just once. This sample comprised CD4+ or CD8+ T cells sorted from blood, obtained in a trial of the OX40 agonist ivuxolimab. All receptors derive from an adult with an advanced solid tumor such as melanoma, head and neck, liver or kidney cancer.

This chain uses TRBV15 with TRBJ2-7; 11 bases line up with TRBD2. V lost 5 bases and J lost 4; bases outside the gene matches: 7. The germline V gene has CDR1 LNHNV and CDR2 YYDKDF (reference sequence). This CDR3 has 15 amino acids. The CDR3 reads CATSVGTSGAYEQYF. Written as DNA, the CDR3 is TGTGCCACCAGCGTGGGGACTAGCGGAGCTTACGAGCAGTACTTC.

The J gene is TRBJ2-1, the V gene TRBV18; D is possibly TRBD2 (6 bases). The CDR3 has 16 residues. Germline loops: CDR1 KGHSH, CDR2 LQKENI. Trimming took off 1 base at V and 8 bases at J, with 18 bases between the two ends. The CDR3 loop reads CASSPRTRSGGYEQFF. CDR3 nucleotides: TGTGCCAGCTCACCACGGACGCGTAGTGGGGGGTATGAGCAGTTCTTC. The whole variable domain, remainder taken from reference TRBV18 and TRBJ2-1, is NAGVMQNPRHLVRRRGQEARLRCSPMKGHSHVYWYRQLPEEGLKFMVYLQKENIIDESGMPKERFSAEFPKEGPSILRIQQVVRGDSAAYFCASSPRTRSGGYEQFFGPGTRLTVL.

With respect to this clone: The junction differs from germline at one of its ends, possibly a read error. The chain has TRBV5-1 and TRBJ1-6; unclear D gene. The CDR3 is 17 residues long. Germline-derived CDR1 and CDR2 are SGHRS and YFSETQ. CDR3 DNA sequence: TGCGCCAGCAGCTTTTCGGAGGTGAGCTCCTATAATTCACCCCTCTACTTT. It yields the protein CASSFSEVSSYNSPLYF.

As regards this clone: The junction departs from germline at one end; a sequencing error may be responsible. Here the CDR3 DNA reads TGTGCCAGCAGCCTAACGTGGGACAGGTCAAATGAGCAGTTCTTC. This gives the protein CASSLTWDRSNEQFF. This chain links TRBV7-3 with TRBJ2-1; 8 positions agree with TRBD1. The CDR3 length is 15 residues. The germline V gene encodes CDR1 SGHTA and CDR2 FQGTGA.

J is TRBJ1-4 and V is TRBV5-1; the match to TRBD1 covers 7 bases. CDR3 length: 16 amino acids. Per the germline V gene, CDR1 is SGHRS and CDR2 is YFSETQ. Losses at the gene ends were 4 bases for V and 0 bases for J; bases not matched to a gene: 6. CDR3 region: CASSQGQSATNEKLFF. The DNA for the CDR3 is TGCGCCAGCAGCCAGGGACAGAGCGCAACTAATGAAAAACTGTTTTTT.